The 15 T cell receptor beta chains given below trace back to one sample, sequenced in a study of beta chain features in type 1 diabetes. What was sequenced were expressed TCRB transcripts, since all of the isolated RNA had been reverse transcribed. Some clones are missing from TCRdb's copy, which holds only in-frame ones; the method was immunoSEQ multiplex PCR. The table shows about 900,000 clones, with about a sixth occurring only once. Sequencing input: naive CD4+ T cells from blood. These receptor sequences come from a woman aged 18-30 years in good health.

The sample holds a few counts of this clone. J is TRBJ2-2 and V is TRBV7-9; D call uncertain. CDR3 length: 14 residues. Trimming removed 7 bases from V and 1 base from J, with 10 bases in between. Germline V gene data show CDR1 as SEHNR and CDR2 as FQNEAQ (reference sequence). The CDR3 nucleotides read TGTGCCAGCACCGATCCAGTGAACACCGGGGAGCTGTTTTTT. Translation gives CASTDPVNTGELFF.

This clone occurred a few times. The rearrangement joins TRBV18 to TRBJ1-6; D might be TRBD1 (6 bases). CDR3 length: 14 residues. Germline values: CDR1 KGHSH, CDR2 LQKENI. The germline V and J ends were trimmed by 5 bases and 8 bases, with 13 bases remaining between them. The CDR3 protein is CASSRTAGDSPLHF. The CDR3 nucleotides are TGTGCCAGCTCAAGGACAGCGGGGGATTCACCCCTCCACTTT.

This CDR3 reads CASSRGRTASNEQFF. The CDR3 region has the DNA TGTGCCAGCAGTCGGGGTCGGACTGCGAGTAATGAGCAGTTCTTC. The rearrangement links TRBV2 to TRBJ2-1; possible D gene TRBD2, 5 bases. From germline, CDR1 is SNHLY and CDR2 FYNNEI. V was clipped by 5 bases and J by 7 bases, with 18 bases between them. The CDR3 contains 15 residues.

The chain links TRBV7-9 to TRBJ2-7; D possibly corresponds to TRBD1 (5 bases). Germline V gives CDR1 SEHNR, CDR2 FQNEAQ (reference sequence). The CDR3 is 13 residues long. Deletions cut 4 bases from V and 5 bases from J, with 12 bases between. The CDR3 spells CASSSAGHNEQYF. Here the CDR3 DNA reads TGTGCCAGCAGCTCGGCAGGGCACAACGAGCAGTACTTC.

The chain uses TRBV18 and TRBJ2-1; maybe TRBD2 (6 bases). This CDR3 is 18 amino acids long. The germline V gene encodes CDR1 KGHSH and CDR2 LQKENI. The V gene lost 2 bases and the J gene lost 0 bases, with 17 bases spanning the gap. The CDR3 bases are TGTGCCAGCTCACCATTAACGGGAGCCCCAAGCTCCTACAATGAGCAGTTCTTC. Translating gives CASSPLTGAPSSYNEQFF.

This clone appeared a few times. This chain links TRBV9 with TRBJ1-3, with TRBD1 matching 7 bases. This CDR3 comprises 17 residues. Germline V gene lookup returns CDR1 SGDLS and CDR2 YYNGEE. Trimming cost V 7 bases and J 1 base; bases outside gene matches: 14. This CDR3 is CASHRIKQGSSGNTIYF. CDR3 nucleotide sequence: TGTGCCAGCCACCGAATAAAACAGGGGAGTTCTGGAAACACCATATATTTT.

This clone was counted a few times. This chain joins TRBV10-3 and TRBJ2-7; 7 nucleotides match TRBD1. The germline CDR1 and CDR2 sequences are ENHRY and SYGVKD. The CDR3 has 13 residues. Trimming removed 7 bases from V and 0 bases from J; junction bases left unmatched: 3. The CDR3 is CAINRDSSYEQYF. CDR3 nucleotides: TGTGCCATCAACCGGGACAGCTCCTACGAGCAGTACTTC.

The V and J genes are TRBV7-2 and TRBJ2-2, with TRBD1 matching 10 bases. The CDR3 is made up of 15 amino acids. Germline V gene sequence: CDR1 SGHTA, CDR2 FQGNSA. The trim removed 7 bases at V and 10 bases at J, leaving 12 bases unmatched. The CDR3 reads CASTPTGGLWAELFF. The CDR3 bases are TGTGCCAGCACCCCGACAGGGGGCTTATGGGCGGAGCTGTTTTTT.

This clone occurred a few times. The CDR3 here is CASSLVTLGGRGETQYF. The CDR3, as DNA: TGTGCCAGCAGCTTAGTGACCCTCGGGGGTCGCGGGGAGACCCAGTACTTC. This sequence joins TRBV7-2 and TRBJ2-5; TRBD2 is a possible D gene (6 bases). This CDR3 contains 17 residues. Trimming stripped 1 base from V and 5 bases from J, with 20 bases between. Germline CDR1 reads SGHTA; CDR2 reads FQGNSA.

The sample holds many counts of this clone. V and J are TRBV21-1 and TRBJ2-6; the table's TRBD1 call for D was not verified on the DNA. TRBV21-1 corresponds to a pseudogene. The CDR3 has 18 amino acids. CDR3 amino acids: CASSLGTGKPSGANVLTF. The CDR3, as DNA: TGTGCCAGCAGCCTAGGGACAGGAAAACCCTCTGGGGCCAACGTCCTGACTTTC.

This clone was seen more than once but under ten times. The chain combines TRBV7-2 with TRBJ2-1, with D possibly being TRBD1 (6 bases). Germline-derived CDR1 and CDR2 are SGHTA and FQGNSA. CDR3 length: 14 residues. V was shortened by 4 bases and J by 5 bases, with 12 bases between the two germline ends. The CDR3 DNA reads TGTGCCAGCAGCTCCCGCAGGGGACACAATGAGCAGTTCTTC. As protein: CASSSRRGHNEQFF.

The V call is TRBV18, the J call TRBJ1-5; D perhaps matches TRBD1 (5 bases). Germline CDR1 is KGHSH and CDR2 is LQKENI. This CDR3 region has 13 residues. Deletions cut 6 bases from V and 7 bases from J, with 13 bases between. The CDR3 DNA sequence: TGTGCCAGCTCGCCAGGGTTTGGACAGCCCCAGCATTTT. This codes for CASSPGFGQPQHF. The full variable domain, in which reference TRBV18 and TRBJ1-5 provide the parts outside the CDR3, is NAGVMQNPRHLVRRRGQEARLRCSPMKGHSHVYWYRQLPEEGLKFMVYLQKENIIDESGMPKERFSAEFPKEGPSILRIQQVVRGDSAAYFCASSPGFGQPQHFGDGTRLSIL.

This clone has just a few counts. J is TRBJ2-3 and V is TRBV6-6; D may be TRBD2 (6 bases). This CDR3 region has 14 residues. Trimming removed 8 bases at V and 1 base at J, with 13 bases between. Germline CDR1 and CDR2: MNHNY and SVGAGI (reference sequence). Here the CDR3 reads CASRIAVGTDTQYF. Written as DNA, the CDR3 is TGTGCCAGCCGGATAGCGGTCGGCACAGATACGCAGTATTTT.

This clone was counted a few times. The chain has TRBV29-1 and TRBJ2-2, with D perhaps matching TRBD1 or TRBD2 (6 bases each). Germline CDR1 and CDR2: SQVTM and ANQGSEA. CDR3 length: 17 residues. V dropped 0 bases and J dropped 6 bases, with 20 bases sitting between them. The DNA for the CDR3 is TGCAGCGTTGAAGACGGGGGCAGGGGTTGGCCCCCCGGGGAGCTGTTTTTT. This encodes CSVEDGGRGWPPGELFF.

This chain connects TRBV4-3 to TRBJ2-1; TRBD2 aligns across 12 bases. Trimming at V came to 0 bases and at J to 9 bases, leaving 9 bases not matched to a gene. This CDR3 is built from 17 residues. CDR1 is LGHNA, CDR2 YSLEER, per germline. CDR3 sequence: CASSQDLGLAGGREQFF. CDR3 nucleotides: TGCGCCAGCAGCCAAGATCTGGGGCTAGCGGGAGGGCGTGAGCAGTTCTTC.